This entry lists 25 T cell receptor beta chains sequenced from one sample in a study of PD-1 blockade in classical Hodgkin lymphoma. Autologous stem cell transplantation was followed by relapse in every patient, and brentuximab vedotin exposure varied. Here immunoSEQ multiplex PCR was the method, and the copy in TCRdb shows in-frame clones only, minus some. Among fewer than 45,000 clones, around 86% were seen once, and the ten largest hold more than 5.5%. Sequences were derived from peripheral blood mononuclear cells (PBMCs), sampled before the second cycle of nivolumab. All receptors derive from a human donor with classical Hodgkin lymphoma.

The CDR3 bases are TGTGCCAGCAGCTTGGAAGGGAACTATGGCTACACCTTC. This encodes CASSLEGNYGYTF. The chain combines TRBV5-7 with TRBJ1-2; unclear D gene. Being an ORF, TRBV5-7 has a function that is uncertain. The CDR3 covers 13 residues. V was pared by 0 bases and J by 2 bases, with 5 bases between.

The chain uses TRBV10-3 and TRBJ2-2; 7 nucleotides line up with TRBD1. The CDR3 has 16 amino acids. Germline V gene sequence: CDR1 ENHRY, CDR2 SYGVKD. Trimming removed 3 bases from V and 4 bases from J; junction bases left unmatched: 8. The chain's CDR3 is CAISDNRGGLTGELFF. CDR3 nucleotide sequence: TGTGCCATCAGTGATAATCGAGGGGGCCTCACCGGGGAGCTGTTTTTT.

The CDR3 spells CASSTGFGELFF. The CDR3 DNA follows: TGTGCCAGCAGCACAGGGTTCGGGGAGCTGTTTTTT. The rearrangement links TRBV9 to TRBJ2-2; possible D gene TRBD1, 6 bases. V gave up 4 bases and J gave up 7 bases, with 8 bases separating them. This CDR3 comprises 12 residues. Per the germline V gene, CDR1 is SGDLS and CDR2 is YYNGEE.

This clone was observed a handful of times. The V and J genes are TRBV9 and TRBJ1-4, with unresolved D. With 2 bases removed from V and 2 bases from J, the gap between germline ends came to 7 bases. This CDR3 region has 14 residues. Germline V CDR1 and CDR2: SGDLS, YYNGEE. CDR3 nucleotide sequence: TGTGCCAGCAGCGTCAGAGGGACTAATGAAAAACTGTTTTTT. This codes for CASSVRGTNEKLFF.

The V gene is TRBV5-6, the J gene TRBJ2-3; 12 bases agree with TRBD1. V shed 4 bases and J 6 bases; nucleotides not matched to a gene: 9. The CDR3 is 16 residues long. CDR1 and CDR2 from the germline V gene are SGHDT and YYEEEE. The CDR3 nucleotides are TGTGCCAGCAGCCCGACCGGGACAGGGGGCCCCGATACGCAGTATTTT. Amino acid sequence: CASSPTGTGGPDTQYF.

This chain uses TRBV2 with TRBJ1-2; 7 nucleotides agree with TRBD1. The length of the CDR3 is 13 residues. CDR1 is SNHLY and CDR2 is FYNNEI in the germline V gene. Trimming took 4 bases from V and 5 from J; bases not matched to a gene: 4. CDR3 protein: CASSAQTGYGYTF. The CDR3 nucleotides are TGTGCCAGCAGTGCCCAGACAGGGTATGGCTACACCTTC.

The gene calls are TRBV11-2 and TRBJ2-5; D gene ambiguous. Germline CDR1 and CDR2: SGHAT and FQNNGV. V lost 2 bases, J lost 5 bases, and 12 bases lay in between. This CDR3 is 14 amino acids long. The CDR3 sequence: CASSLRSSWETQYF. In DNA, the CDR3 is TGTGCCAGCAGCTTACGTTCGTCGTGGGAGACCCAGTACTTC.

The chain carries TRBV7-9 and TRBJ2-2; 8 bases align to TRBD2. Germline loops: CDR1 SEHNR, CDR2 FQNEAQ (reference sequence). The CDR3 is 19 amino acids. V shed 3 bases, J shed 4 bases, and the junction held 16 bases outside the gene matches. CDR3 in amino acids: CASSFYPGTRGSRTGELFF. The DNA of the CDR3 is TGTGCCAGCAGCTTTTATCCCGGGACTAGGGGCTCTCGCACCGGGGAGCTGTTTTTT.

The V gene is TRBV9, the J gene TRBJ2-2; perhaps TRBD2 as D (7 bases). CDR1 and CDR2 (germline): SGDLS, YYNGEE. Deletions cut 4 bases from V and 5 bases from J, with 12 bases between. The CDR3 spans 14 residues. CDR3 region: CASSLGGRTGELFF. The CDR3 nucleotides are TGTGCCAGCAGCCTCGGGGGGCGGACCGGGGAGCTGTTTTTT.

This chain joins TRBV18 and TRBJ1-4, with a tentative D call TRBD1 (6 bases). Trimming took off 3 bases at V and 5 bases at J, with 7 bases between the two ends. The length of the CDR3 is 13 residues. Per the germline V gene, CDR1 is KGHSH and CDR2 is LQKENI. The CDR3 is CASSPGQNEKLFF. For the CDR3, the DNA is TGTGCCAGCTCACCTGGACAGAATGAAAAACTGTTTTTT.

The sample holds one count of this clone. The V call is TRBV5-6, the J call TRBJ2-5; 13 bases fit TRBD2. The CDR3 contains 17 residues. Germline assignment: CDR1 SGHDT and CDR2 YYEEEE. After removal of 2 bases from V and 4 bases from J, the junction contained 8 bases not matched to a gene. This CDR3 reads CASSFLTSGRAIETQYF. The CDR3 DNA follows: TGTGCCAGCAGCTTTCTCACTAGCGGGAGGGCCATAGAGACCCAGTACTTC.

The CDR3, as DNA: TGTGCCAGCAGTGAAAGGCTAGCGGGGGGGTTCAGAAGTTACGAGCAGTACTTC. Its translation: CASSERLAGGFRSYEQYF. This rearrangement joins TRBV2 to TRBJ2-7, with 12 positions matching TRBD2. This CDR3 has 18 residues. CDR1 and CDR2 from the germline V gene are SNHLY and FYNNEI. With 2 bases clipped from V and 4 bases from J, the junction kept 12 bases outside the gene matches.

CDR3 loop: CASRSPGQGAIGANVLTF. DNA for the CDR3: TGTGCCAGTAGATCCCCGGGACAGGGGGCGATTGGGGCCAACGTCCTGACTTTC. V gene TRBV19 combines with J gene TRBJ2-6, with 12 bases aligning to TRBD1. The CDR3 contains 18 residues. Trimming removed 6 bases from V and 3 bases from J; junction bases left unmatched: 9. Germline loops: CDR1 LNHDA, CDR2 SQIVND (reference sequence).

The gene calls are TRBV7-6 and TRBJ2-1, with a tentative D call TRBD1 (6 bases). The V gene's germline CDR1 is SGHVS and CDR2 FNYEAQ. The CDR3 is 15 amino acids. Trimming removed 3 bases at V and 2 bases at J, with 11 bases between. CDR3 in amino acids: CASSFETGTYNEQFF. DNA for the CDR3: TGTGCCAGCAGCTTTGAGACAGGTACCTACAATGAGCAGTTCTTC. Complete variable domain (other parts from reference TRBV7-6 and TRBJ2-1): GAGVSQSPRYKVTKRGQDVALRCDPISGHVSLYWYRQALGQGPEFLTYFNYEAQQDKSGLPNDRFSAERPEGSISTLTIQRTEQRDSAMYRCASSFETGTYNEQFFGPGTRLTVL.

The chain recombines TRBV28 with TRBJ2-7, with D hard to call. With 3 bases removed from V and 7 bases from J, the gap between germline ends came to 13 bases. The CDR3 consists of 13 residues. In germline, CDR1 is MDHEN, CDR2 SYDVKM. This CDR3 is CASSFSVIVEQYF. Here the CDR3 DNA reads TGTGCCAGCAGTTTCTCGGTAATCGTAGAGCAGTACTTC.

The J gene is TRBJ2-1, the V gene TRBV4-2, with a possible D match to TRBD2 (6 bases). This CDR3 contains 16 residues. Germline V gives CDR1 LGHNA, CDR2 YNFKEQ. V shed 5 bases and J shed 2 bases, with 16 bases lying between them. CDR3 bases: TGTGCCAGCAGCATCGGGGAGCGGGTGACCTACAATGAGCAGTTCTTC. Translating it yields CASSIGERVTYNEQFF.

V gene TRBV5-1 combines with J gene TRBJ2-5, with D perhaps matching TRBD1 (7 bases). The CDR3 loop spans 14 amino acids. Germline CDR1 and CDR2: SGHRS and YFSETQ. V dropped 5 bases and J dropped 5 bases, with 16 bases sitting between them. This chain's CDR3 is CASRNRGGGETQYF. CDR3 bases: TGCGCCAGCAGAAACAGGGGAGGAGGGGAGACCCAGTACTTC.

The chain couples TRBV11-2 to TRBJ1-1; TRBD1 might be the D (5 bases). The CDR3 covers 13 residues. Germline loops: CDR1 SGHAT, CDR2 FQNNGV. Trimming removed 5 bases from V and 11 bases from J, with 18 bases in between. CDR3 sequence reads: CASSTPRGRGAFF. DNA for the CDR3: TGTGCCAGCAGCACTCCGCGGGGGAGAGGTGCTTTCTTT.

The chain combines TRBV19 with TRBJ1-1, with D maybe TRBD1 (6 bases). The length of the CDR3 is 14 residues. Trimming cost V 6 bases and J 3 bases, with 14 bases left between them. Germline V gene data show CDR1 as LNHDA and CDR2 as SQIVND (reference sequence). The CDR3 loop reads CASSLQGLDTEAFF. The CDR3 DNA is TGTGCCAGTAGCCTACAGGGCCTGGACACTGAAGCTTTCTTT. Filled out from reference TRBV19 and TRBJ1-1, the complete variable domain reads DGGITQSPKYLFRKEGQNVTLSCEQNLNHDAMYWYRQDPGQGLRLIYYSQIVNDFQKGDIAEGYSVSREKKESFPLTVTSAQKNPTAFYLCASSLQGLDTEAFFGQGTRLTVV.

The chain has TRBV5-1 and TRBJ2-7; unclear D gene. The CDR3 covers 13 residues. Germline assignment: CDR1 SGHRS and CDR2 YFSETQ. The V end lost 0 bases, the J end lost 1 base, and 5 bases lay between the germline ends. CDR3: CASSLDGSYEQYF. In DNA form, the CDR3 reads TGCGCCAGCAGCTTGGACGGTTCCTACGAGCAGTACTTC.

This clone appeared once. This chain joins TRBV7-9 and TRBJ2-2; 11 positions agree with TRBD1. Germline values: CDR1 SEHNR, CDR2 FQNEAQ (reference sequence). This CDR3 has 15 residues. V was clipped by 6 bases and J by 2 bases; unmatched bases: 2. The CDR3 reads CASRRTGGNTGELFF. In DNA, the CDR3 is TGTGCCAGCAGACGGACAGGGGGCAACACCGGGGAGCTGTTTTTT.

On this clone itself: No conserved phenylalanine or tryptophan is present at the end of the CDR3, so a read error is the likely explanation. The DNA is omitted, as the CDR3 cannot be located on it reliably, and the CDR3 follows TCRdb's listing. CDR3: CASGSRPGKL. This chain uses TRBV5-1 with TRBJ1-6. The CDR3 extends over 10 residues, inclusive of both ends. From germline, CDR1 is SGHRS and CDR2 YFSETQ.

The J gene is TRBJ1-1, the V gene TRBV29-1; D gene unclear. The CDR3 totals 12 residues. CDR1 SQVTM and CDR2 ANQGSEA come from the germline V gene. The V end was cut by 1 base, the J end by 11 bases, with 14 bases between. Here the CDR3 DNA reads TGCAGCGTTGAAGTCGAGCCGACCCGGGCTTTCTTT. Protein product: CSVEVEPTRAFF.

J is TRBJ1-6 and V is TRBV9, with a possible D match to TRBD1 (5 bases). Trimming left V 3 bases short and J 7 bases short, with 17 bases between. The CDR3 runs 16 residues. CDR1 SGDLS and CDR2 YYNGEE come from the germline V gene. CDR3 in DNA: TGTGCCAGCAGCGAGACCCCCGGGACCGTAAATTCACCCCTCCACTTT. It encodes CASSETPGTVNSPLHF.

This chain uses TRBV6-5 with TRBJ1-6; D not resolved. Trimming left V 8 bases short and J 5 bases short, with 10 bases between. Germline CDR1 and CDR2: MNHEY and SVGAGI. The CDR3 runs to 13 residues. Written as DNA, the CDR3 is TGTGCCAGCCAGGCGGCCCATAATTCACCCCTCCACTTT. Residues: CASQAAHNSPLHF.